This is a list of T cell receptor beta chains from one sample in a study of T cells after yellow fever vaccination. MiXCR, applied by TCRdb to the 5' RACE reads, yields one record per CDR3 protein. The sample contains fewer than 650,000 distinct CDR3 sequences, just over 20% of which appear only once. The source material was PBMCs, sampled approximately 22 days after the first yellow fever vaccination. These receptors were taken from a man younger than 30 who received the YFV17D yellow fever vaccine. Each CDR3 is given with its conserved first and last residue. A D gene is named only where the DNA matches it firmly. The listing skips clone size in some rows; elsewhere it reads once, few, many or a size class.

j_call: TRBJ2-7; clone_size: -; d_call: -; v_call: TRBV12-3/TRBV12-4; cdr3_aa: CASSLSQGLYEQYF; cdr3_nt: TGTGCCAGCAGTTTGTCCCAGGGCCTCTACGAGCAGTACTTC
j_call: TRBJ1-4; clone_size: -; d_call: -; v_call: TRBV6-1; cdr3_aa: CASGDGSTNEKLFF; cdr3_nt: TGTGCCAGCGGGGACGGTTCAACTAATGAAAAACTGTTTTTT
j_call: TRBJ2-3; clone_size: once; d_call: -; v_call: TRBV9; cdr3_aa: CASSVVPLGSEVPDTQYF; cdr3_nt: TGTGCCAGCAGCGTAGTGCCCCTGGGTAGCGAGGTCCCAGATACGCAGTATTTT
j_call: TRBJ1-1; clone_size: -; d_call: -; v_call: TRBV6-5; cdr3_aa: CAARSANTEAFF; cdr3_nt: TGTGCCGCACGGTCGGCGAACACTGAAGCTTTCTTT
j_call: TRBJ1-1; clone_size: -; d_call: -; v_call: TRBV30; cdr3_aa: CAWSPGGGLGTEAFF; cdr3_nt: TGTGCCTGGAGCCCCGGCGGGGGCCTGGGCACTGAAGCTTTCTTT
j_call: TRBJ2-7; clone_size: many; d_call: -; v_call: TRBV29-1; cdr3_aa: CSVEENERTDRYEQYF; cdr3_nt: TGCAGCGTTGAAGAAAATGAGAGGACAGACAGGTACGAGCAGTACTTC
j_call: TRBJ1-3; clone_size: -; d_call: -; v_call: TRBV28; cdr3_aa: CASLSFQGNTIYF; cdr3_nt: TGTGCCAGCCTAAGCTTCCAGGGAAACACCATATATTTT
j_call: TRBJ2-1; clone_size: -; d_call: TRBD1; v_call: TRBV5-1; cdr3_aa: CASSLGLGTVAYNEQFF; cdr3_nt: TGCGCCAGCAGCTTGGGACTCGGGACAGTAGCCTACAATGAGCAGTTCTTC
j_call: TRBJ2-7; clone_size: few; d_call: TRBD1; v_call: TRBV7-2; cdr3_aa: CASSLVGQGPYEQYF; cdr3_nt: TGTGCCAGCAGCTTAGTGGGACAGGGTCCCTACGAGCAGTACTTC
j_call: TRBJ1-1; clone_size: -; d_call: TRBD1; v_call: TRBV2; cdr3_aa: CASRENRGTEAFF; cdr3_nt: TGTGCCAGCAGAGAAAACAGGGGGACTGAAGCTTTCTTT
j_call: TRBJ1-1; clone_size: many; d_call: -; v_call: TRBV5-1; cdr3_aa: CASSWTENTEAFF; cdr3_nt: TGCGCCAGCAGCTGGACAGAGAACACTGAAGCTTTCTTT
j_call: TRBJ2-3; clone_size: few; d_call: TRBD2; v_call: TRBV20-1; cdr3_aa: CSARVAGRTDTQYF; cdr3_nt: TGCAGTGCTAGAGTAGCGGGGCGCACAGATACGCAGTATTTT
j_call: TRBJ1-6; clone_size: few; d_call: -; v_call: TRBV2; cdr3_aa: CASSNAGTTSSYNSPLHF; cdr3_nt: TGTGCCAGCAGTAACGCCGGGACAACGAGCTCCTATAATTCACCCCTCCACTTT
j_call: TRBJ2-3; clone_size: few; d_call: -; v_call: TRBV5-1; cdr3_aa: CASSLGRGRDTDTQYF; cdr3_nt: TGCGCCAGCAGCTTGGGGCGGGGTCGGGACACAGATACGCAGTATTTT
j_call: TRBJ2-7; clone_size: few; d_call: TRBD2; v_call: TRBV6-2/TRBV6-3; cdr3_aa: CASCLAGGSYEQYF; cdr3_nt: TGTGCCAGCTGTTTAGCGGGGGGCTCCTACGAGCAGTACTTC
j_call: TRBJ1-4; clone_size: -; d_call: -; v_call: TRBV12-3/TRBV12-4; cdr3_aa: CASSLSGLRAEKLFF; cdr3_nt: TGTGCCAGCAGTTTATCTGGGTTGAGAGCTGAAAAACTGTTTTTT
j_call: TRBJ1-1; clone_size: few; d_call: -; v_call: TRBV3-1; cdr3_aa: CASSQSGLTVGTEAFF; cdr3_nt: TGTGCCAGCAGCCAGTCAGGGTTAACAGTAGGCACTGAAGCTTTCTTT
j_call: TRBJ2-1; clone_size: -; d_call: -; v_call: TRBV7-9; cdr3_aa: CASSFPSRWGGDNEQFF; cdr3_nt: TGTGCCAGCAGCTTCCCCTCTAGGTGGGGCGGGGACAATGAGCAGTTCTTC
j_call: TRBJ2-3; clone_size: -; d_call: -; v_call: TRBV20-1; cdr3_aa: CSARGVASTDTQYF; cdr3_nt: TGCAGTGCTAGGGGGGTTGCTAGCACAGATACGCAGTATTTT
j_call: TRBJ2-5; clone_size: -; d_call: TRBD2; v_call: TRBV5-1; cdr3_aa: CASSWTSGGFGETQYF; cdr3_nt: TGCGCCAGCAGCTGGACTAGCGGGGGGTTTGGAGAGACCCAGTACTTC
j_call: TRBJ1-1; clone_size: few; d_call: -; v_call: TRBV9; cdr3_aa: CASSARQVWDTEAFF; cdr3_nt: TGTGCCAGCAGCGCACGACAGGTATGGGACACTGAAGCTTTCTTT
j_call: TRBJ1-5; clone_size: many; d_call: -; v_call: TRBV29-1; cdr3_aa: CSVADGVLGNQPQHF; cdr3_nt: TGCAGCGTCGCCGATGGGGTCCTTGGCAATCAGCCCCAGCATTTT
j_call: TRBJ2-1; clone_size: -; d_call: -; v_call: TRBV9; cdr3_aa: CASSVESNYNEQFF; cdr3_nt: TGTGCCAGCAGCGTAGAATCTAATTACAATGAGCAGTTCTTC
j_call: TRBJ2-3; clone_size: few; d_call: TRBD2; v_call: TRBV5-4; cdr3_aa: CASSPGTSPADTQYF; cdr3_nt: TGTGCCAGCAGCCCCGGGACTAGCCCAGCAGATACGCAGTATTTT
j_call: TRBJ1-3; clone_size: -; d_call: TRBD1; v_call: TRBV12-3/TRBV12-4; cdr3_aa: CASRLGTASGNTIYF; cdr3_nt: TGTGCCAGCAGGCTCGGGACAGCCTCTGGAAACACCATATATTTT
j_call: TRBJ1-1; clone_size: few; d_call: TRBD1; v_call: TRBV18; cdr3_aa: CASSLDREGQAFF; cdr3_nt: TGTGCCAGCTCACTCGACAGGGAAGGGCAAGCTTTCTTT
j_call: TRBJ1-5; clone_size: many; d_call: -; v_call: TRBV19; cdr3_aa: CASGLLGPQHF; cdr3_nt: TGTGCCAGTGGTCTCCTGGGGCCCCAGCATTTT
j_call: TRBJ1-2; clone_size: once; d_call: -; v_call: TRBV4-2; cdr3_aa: CASSQLDPGFGYGYTF; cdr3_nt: TGTGCCAGCAGCCAACTCGACCCAGGGTTTGGGTATGGCTACACCTTC
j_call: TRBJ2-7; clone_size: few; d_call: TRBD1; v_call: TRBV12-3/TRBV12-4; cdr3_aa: CASSLPGQSYEQYF; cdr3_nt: TGTGCCAGCAGTTTACCGGGACAGTCCTACGAGCAGTACTTC
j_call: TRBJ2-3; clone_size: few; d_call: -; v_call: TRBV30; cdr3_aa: CAWSPQGLPTDTQYF; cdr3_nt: TGTGCCTGGAGTCCGCAGGGACTCCCCACAGATACGCAGTATTTT
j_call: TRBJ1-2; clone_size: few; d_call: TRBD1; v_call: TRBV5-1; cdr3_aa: CASSLGQGDSGYTF; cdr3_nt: TGCGCCAGCAGCTTAGGACAGGGGGACTCTGGCTACACCTTC
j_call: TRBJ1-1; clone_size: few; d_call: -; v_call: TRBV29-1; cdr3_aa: CSVVVWGTEAFF; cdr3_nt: TGCAGCGTTGTGGTATGGGGCACTGAAGCTTTCTTT
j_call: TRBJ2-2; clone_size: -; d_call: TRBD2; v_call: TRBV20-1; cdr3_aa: CRARDYSTGELFF; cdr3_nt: TGCAGGGCCCGGGACTACTCCACCGGGGAGCTGTTTTTT
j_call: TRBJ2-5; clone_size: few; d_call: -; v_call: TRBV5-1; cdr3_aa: CASGTTRGETQYF; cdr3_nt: TGCGCCAGCGGGACTACCAGGGGAGAGACCCAGTACTTC
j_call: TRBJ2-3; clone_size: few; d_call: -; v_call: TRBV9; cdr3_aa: CASSVARGREGTDTQYF; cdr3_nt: TGTGCCAGCAGCGTAGCCCGAGGGCGAGAAGGCACAGATACGCAGTATTTT
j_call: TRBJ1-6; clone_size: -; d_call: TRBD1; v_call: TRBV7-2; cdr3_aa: CASSLVGTGQGSPLHF; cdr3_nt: TGTGCCAGCAGCTTAGTCGGGACAGGGCAGGGTTCACCCCTCCACTTT
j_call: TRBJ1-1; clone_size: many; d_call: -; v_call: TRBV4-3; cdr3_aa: CASSQDSQGRTEAFF; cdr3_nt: TGCGCCAGCAGCCAAGATTCCCAGGGCCGAACTGAAGCTTTCTTT
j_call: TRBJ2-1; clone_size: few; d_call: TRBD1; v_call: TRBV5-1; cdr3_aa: CASSTDRGLHEQFF; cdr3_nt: TGCGCCAGCAGCACGGACAGGGGGCTCCATGAGCAGTTCTTC
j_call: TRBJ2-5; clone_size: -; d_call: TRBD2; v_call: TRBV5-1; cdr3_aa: CASSLSTGGRETQYF; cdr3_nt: TGCGCCAGCAGCTTGTCTACGGGGGGGCGAGAGACCCAGTACTTC
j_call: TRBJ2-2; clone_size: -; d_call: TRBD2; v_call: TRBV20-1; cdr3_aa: CSARDRTSENTGELFF; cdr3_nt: TGCAGTGCTAGAGATCGGACTAGCGAGAACACCGGGGAGCTGTTTTTT
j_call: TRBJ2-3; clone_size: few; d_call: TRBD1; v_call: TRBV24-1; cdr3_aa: CATSEGGQGSTDTQYF; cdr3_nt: TGTGCCACCAGTGAGGGAGGACAGGGGTCCACAGATACGCAGTATTTT
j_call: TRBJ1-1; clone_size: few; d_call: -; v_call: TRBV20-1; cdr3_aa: CSASRGNTEAFF; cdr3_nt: TGCAGTGCTAGCAGGGGGAACACTGAAGCTTTCTTT